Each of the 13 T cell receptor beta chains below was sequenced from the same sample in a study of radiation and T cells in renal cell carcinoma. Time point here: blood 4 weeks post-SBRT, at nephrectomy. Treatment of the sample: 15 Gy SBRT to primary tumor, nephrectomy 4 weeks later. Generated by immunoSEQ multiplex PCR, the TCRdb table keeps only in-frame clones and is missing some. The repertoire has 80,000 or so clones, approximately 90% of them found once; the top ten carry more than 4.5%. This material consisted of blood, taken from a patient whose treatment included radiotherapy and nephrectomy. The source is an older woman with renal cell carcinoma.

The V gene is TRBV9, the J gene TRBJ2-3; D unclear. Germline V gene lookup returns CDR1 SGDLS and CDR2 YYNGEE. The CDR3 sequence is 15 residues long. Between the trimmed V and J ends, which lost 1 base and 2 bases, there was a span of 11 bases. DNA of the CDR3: TGTGCCAGCAGCGTAACAAGCGTCGCCACAGATACGCAGTATTTT. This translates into CASSVTSVATDTQYF.

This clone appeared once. The CDR3 region is CASSLRGRALHF. CDR3 coding DNA: TGTGCCAGCAGCTTACGGGGGCGGGCCCTCCACTTT. The chain recombines TRBV7-2 with TRBJ1-6, with a possible D match to TRBD1 (6 bases). V lost 2 bases and J lost 14, with 10 bases in between. CDR3 length: 12 residues. Per germline, CDR1 SGHTA and CDR2 FQGNSA.

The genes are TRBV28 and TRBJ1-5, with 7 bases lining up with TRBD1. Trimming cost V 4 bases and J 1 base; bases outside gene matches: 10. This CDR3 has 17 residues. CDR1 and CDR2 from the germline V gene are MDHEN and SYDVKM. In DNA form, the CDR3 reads TGTGCCAGCAGTTCTCTCGACAGGGTAGGAAGCAATCAGCCCCAGCATTTT. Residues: CASSSLDRVGSNQPQHF.

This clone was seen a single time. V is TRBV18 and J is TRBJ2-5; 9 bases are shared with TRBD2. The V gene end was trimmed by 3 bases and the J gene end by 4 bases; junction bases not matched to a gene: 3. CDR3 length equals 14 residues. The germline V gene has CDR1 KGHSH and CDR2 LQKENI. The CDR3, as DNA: TGTGCCAGCTCACCCGGGACTAGCAGAGAGACCCAGTACTTC. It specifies CASSPGTSRETQYF.

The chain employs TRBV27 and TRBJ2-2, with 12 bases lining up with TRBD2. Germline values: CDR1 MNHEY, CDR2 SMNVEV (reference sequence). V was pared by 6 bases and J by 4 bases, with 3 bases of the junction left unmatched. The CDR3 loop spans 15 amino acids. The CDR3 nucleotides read TGTGCCAGCAGCTCGGGACTAGCGGGCACCGGGGAGCTGTTTTTT. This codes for CASSSGLAGTGELFF.

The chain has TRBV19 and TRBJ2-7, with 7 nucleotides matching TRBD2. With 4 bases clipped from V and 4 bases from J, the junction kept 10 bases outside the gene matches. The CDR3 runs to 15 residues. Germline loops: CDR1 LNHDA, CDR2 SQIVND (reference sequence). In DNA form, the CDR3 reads TGTGCCAGTAGTACCCCGGGGGGAGCCCTGTACGAGCAGTACTTC. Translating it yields CASSTPGGALYEQYF.

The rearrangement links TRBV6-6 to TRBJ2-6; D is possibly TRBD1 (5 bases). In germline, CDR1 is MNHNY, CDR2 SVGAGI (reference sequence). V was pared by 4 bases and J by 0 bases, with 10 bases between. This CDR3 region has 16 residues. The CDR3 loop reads CASSSRQSSGANVLTF. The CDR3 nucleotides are TGTGCCAGCAGTTCCCGACAGAGCTCTGGGGCCAACGTCCTGACTTTC.

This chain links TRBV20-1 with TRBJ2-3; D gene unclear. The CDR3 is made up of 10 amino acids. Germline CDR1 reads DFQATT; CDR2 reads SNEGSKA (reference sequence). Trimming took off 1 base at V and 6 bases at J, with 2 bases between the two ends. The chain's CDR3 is CSARGDTQYF. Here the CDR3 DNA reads TGCAGTGCTAGAGGGGATACGCAGTATTTT.

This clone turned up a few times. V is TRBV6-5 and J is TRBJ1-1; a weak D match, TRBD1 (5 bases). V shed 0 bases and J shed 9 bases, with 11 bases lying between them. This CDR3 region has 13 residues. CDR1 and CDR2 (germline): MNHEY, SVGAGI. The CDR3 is CASSYSGRAKAFF. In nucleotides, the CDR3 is TGTGCCAGCAGTTACTCGGGCAGGGCAAAAGCTTTCTTT.

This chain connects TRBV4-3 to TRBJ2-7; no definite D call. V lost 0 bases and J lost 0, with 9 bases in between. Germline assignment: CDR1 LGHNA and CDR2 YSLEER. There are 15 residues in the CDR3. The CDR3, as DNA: TGCGCCAGCAGCCAAGAGTGGGATAGCTCCTACGAGCAGTACTTC. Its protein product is CASSQEWDSSYEQYF.

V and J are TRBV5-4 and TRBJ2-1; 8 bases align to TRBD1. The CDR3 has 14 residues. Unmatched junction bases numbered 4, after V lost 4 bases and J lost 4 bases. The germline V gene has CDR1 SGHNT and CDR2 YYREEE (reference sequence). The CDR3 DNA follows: TGTGCCAGCAGCGAAAGGACAGGGTACAATGAGCAGTTCTTC. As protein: CASSERTGYNEQFF.

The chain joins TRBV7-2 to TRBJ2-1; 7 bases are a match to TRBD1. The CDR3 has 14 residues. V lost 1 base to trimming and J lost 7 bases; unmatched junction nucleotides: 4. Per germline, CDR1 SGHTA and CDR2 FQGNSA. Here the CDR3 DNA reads TGTGCCAGCAGCTTAGGGGGGACAGTGAATGAGCAGTTCTTC. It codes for CASSLGGTVNEQFF.

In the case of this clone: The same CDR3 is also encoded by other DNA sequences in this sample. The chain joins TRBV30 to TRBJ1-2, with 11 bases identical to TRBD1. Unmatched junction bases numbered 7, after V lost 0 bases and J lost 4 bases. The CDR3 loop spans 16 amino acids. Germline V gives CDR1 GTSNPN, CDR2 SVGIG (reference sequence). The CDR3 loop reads CAWSVLRTGGIYGYTF. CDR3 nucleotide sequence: TGTGCCTGGAGTGTACTTAGGACAGGGGGCATCTATGGCTACACCTTC.